The source of this T cell receptor beta chain is a study of response to subunit inactivated influenza vaccine. This clonotype was seen more than once but under ten times. The antigen remains undetermined. TCRdb reprocessed the RT-PCR reads with MiXCR, giving one entry per CDR3 protein. The table includes 500,000 to 600,000 distinct CDR3 sequences, about 15% detected once. Study conclusions and caveats: Authors suggested that a seasonal influenza vaccination recruits few new T cells each time.

This sequence was found in a man in his fifties or sixties who received an inactivated influenza vaccine. The material sequenced was CD4+ T cells sorted from PBMCs, taken less than 30 months after vaccination.

CDR3 sequence (DNA): TGCGCCAGCAGCGGGGGGGCCAGGATGCAAGAGACCCAGTACTTC. This encodes CASSGGARMQETQYF. The chain joins TRBV5-1 to TRBJ2-5; D might be TRBD2 (7 bases). Germline CDR1 SGHRS, CDR2 YFSETQ. Trimming left V 4 bases short and J 2 bases short, with 15 bases between. The CDR3 has 15 residues. The whole variable domain, filled in from reference TRBV5-1 and TRBJ2-5, reads KAGVTQTPRYLIKTRGQQVTLSCSPISGHRSVSWYQQTPGQGLQFLFEYFSETQRNKGNFPGRFSGRQFSNSRSEMNVSTLELGDSALYLCASSGGARMQETQYFGPGTRLLVL.